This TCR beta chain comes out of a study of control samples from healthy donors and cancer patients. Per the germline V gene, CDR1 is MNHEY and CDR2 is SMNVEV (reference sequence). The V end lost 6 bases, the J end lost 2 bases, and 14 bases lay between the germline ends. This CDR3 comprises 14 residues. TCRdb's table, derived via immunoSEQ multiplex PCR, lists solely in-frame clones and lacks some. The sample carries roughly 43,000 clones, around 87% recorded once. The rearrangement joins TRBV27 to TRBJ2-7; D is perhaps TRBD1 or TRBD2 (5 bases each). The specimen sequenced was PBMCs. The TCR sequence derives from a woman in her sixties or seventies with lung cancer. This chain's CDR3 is CASRTGTAPYEQYF. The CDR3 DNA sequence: TGTGCCAGCAGGACGGGGACGGCTCCCTACGAGCAGTACTTC.